The 20 T cell receptor beta chains reported below all come from one sample, sequenced in a study of blood T cell repertoires in COVID-19. TCRdb keeps only in-frame clones here, not all; method: immunoSEQ multiplex PCR. The table lists roughly 300,000 clones, roughly 87% of them singletons. Sequenced: PBMCs or T cells enriched from blood (not recorded which). The receptors stem from a woman under 40 who had recovered from COVID-19.

This chain connects TRBV6-1 to TRBJ1-2; tentatively, D is TRBD1 (5 bases). Per germline, CDR1 MNHNS and CDR2 SASEGT. Trimming shortened V by 1 base and J by 4 bases, and 13 bases separated the two germline ends. The CDR3 runs 15 residues. CDR3 DNA sequence: TGTGCCAGCAGTGAAGTGGGGCAAACGACCTATGGCTACACCTTC. It specifies CASSEVGQTTYGYTF.

The rearrangement uses TRBV5-5 and TRBJ2-7; D ambiguous. CDR3 length: 11 amino acids. Trimming shortened V by 2 bases and J by 4 bases, and 4 bases separated the two germline ends. The germline V gene encodes CDR1 SGHKS and CDR2 YYEKEE (reference sequence). The CDR3 DNA sequence: TGTGCCAGCAGCTTCGGTTACGAGCAGTACTTC. It translates to CASSFGYEQYF.

The CDR3: CASSLTGGGETQYF. The CDR3 nucleotides read TGTGCCAGCAGTCTGACAGGGGGTGGAGAGACCCAGTACTTC. The chain recombines TRBV6-2 or TRBV6-3 with TRBJ2-5, with 9 bases fitting TRBD1. CDR3 length: 14 residues. Germline CDR1 reads MNHEY; CDR2 reads SVGEGT. Germline trimming cut 5 bases from V and 4 bases from J; bases unmatched to any gene: 5.

The CDR3 region has the DNA TGTGCCAGTAGTATAGGTGAGGGATGGGGCACTGAAGCTTTCTTT. Translating it yields CASSIGEGWGTEAFF. The chain couples TRBV19 to TRBJ1-1; D gene ambiguous. The CDR3 spans 15 residues. V was pared by 1 base and J by 4 bases, with 13 bases between. From germline, CDR1 is LNHDA and CDR2 SQIVND (reference sequence).

V and J are TRBV7-8 and TRBJ2-7; D gene unclear. Germline loops: CDR1 SGHVS, CDR2 FQNEAQ. The CDR3 sequence is 14 residues long. V was trimmed by 2 bases and J by 0 bases, leaving 8 bases between them. CDR3 sequence: CASSLSRRSYEQYF. DNA of the CDR3: TGTGCCAGCAGCTTATCCAGGCGCTCCTACGAGCAGTACTTC.

The chain links TRBV7-6 to TRBJ2-1; maybe TRBD2 (5 bases). Trimming took 4 bases from V and 6 from J, leaving 10 bases between them. CDR1 is SGHVS and CDR2 is FNYEAQ in the germline V gene. This CDR3 spans 13 amino acids. The CDR3 bases are TGTGCCAGCAGCTCTGACTACGGCAATGAGCAGTTCTTC. It specifies CASSSDYGNEQFF.

The chain is built from TRBV11-2 and TRBJ2-1, with TRBD2 identical over 8 bases. This CDR3 comprises 14 residues. CDR1 and CDR2 from the germline V gene are SGHAT and FQNNGV. V shed 0 bases, J shed 9 bases, and the junction held 4 bases outside the gene matches. CDR3 residues: CASSLDSGDGEQFF. The DNA for the CDR3 is TGTGCCAGCAGCTTAGATAGCGGGGACGGTGAGCAGTTCTTC. The whole variable domain, filled in from reference TRBV11-2 and TRBJ2-1, reads EAGVAQSPRYKIIEKRQSVAFWCNPISGHATLYWYQQILGQGPKLLIQFQNNGVVDDSQLPKDRFSAERLKGVDSTLKIQPAKLEDSAVYLCASSLDSGDGEQFFGPGTRLTVL.

In nucleotides, the CDR3 is TGTGCCAGCACCCGGCGGGACAGGGTTCGGGAGTCTGAAGCTTTCTTT. As protein: CASTRRDRVRESEAFF. This chain connects TRBV3-1 (or the pseudogene TRBV3-2) to TRBJ1-1, with 9 bases identical to TRBD1. Trimming cost V 7 bases and J 6 bases; bases outside gene matches: 15. This CDR3 is 16 amino acids long. Looked up from germline, CDR1 is LGHDT and CDR2 is YNNKEL (reference sequence).

Concerning this clone itself: At the DNA level, this CDR3 is encoded by other sequences in the same sample as well. The rearrangement uses TRBV30 and TRBJ2-7; a possible D gene is TRBD1 (6 bases). Germline CDR1 GTSNPN, CDR2 SVGIG (reference sequence). The CDR3 is 11 residues long. V lost 5 bases to trimming and J lost 4 bases, with 9 bases between them. The CDR3 nucleotides are TGTGCCTGGTTACAGGGATACGAGCAGTACTTC. Protein: CAWLQGYEQYF.

This chain links TRBV5-6 with TRBJ1-1; D not certain. This CDR3 is built from 13 residues. V dropped 1 base and J dropped 4 bases, with 8 bases sitting between them. Germline V gene lookup returns CDR1 SGHDT and CDR2 YYEEEE. Here the CDR3 reads CASSLFSGTEAFF. Here the CDR3 DNA reads TGTGCCAGCAGCTTGTTCAGTGGCACTGAAGCTTTCTTT. Variable domain in full (rest from reference TRBV5-6 and TRBJ1-1): DAGVTQSPTHLIKTRGQQVTLRCSPKSGHDTVSWYQQALGQGPQFIFQYYEEEERQRGNFPDRFSGHQFPNYSSELNVNALLLGDSALYLCASSLFSGTEAFFGQGTRLTVV.

This sequence joins TRBV5-5 and TRBJ1-5; a weak D match, TRBD1 (6 bases). The CDR3 runs 15 residues. V was trimmed by 4 bases and J by 6 bases, leaving 17 bases between them. Germline CDR1 reads SGHKS; CDR2 reads YYEKEE (reference sequence). DNA of the CDR3: TGTGCCAGCAGCCCGCAGGGGTCCCCGGGTCAGCCCCAGCATTTT. Protein: CASSPQGSPGQPQHF.

The V gene is TRBV4-1, the J gene TRBJ2-7; the match to TRBD1 covers 8 bases. Germline assignment: CDR1 MGHRA and CDR2 YSYEKL. CDR3 length equals 18 residues. V shed 1 base, J shed 3 bases, and the junction held 14 bases outside the gene matches. CDR3 sequence reads: CASSQGGGRGPDYYEQYF. The CDR3, as DNA: TGCGCCAGCAGCCAAGGGGGCGGCAGGGGGCCCGATTACTACGAGCAGTACTTC.

V is TRBV3-1 (or the pseudogene TRBV3-2) and J is TRBJ1-6; the match to TRBD1 covers 9 bases. The CDR3 runs 15 residues. Germline values: CDR1 LGHDT, CDR2 YNNKEL (reference sequence). J was trimmed by 8 bases and V by 4 bases; bases with no gene match: 6. The CDR3 nucleotides read TGTGCCAGCAGCCCCAGGGACAGGGTTGATTCACCCCTCCACTTT. It specifies CASSPRDRVDSPLHF.

The rearrangement joins TRBV6-5 to TRBJ2-5, with D perhaps matching TRBD1 (6 bases). The CDR3 is made up of 15 amino acids. Germline V gives CDR1 MNHEY, CDR2 SVGAGI. Trimming pared 7 bases from V and 5 bases from J, leaving 20 bases between. The CDR3 DNA follows: TGTGCCAGCACCCCACAGGGAACTGTTCCGGAGACCCAGTACTTC. Protein product: CASTPQGTVPETQYF.

This clone was counted a single time. V usage is TRBV7-2 and J usage is TRBJ2-5; D unclear. Germline values: CDR1 SGHTA, CDR2 FQGNSA. This CDR3 comprises 13 residues. The V and J ends lost 1 base and 4 bases respectively, with 7 bases between them. In DNA, the CDR3 is TGTGCCAGCAGCTTAGTAATCAGAGAGACCCAGTACTTC. It encodes CASSLVIRETQYF. The full variable domain, with the rest looked up from reference TRBV7-2 and TRBJ2-5, is GAGVSQSPSNKVTEKGKDVELRCDPISGHTALYWYRQSLGQGLEFLIYFQGNSAPDKSGLPSDRFSAERTGGSVSTLTIQRTQQEDSAVYLCASSLVIRETQYFGPGTRLLVL.

The V gene is TRBV2, the J gene TRBJ1-1; no firm D call. Trimming removed 3 bases at V and 4 bases at J, with 12 bases between. The CDR3 is 14 residues long. Germline CDR1 is SNHLY and CDR2 is FYNNEI. The DNA for the CDR3 is TGTGCCAGCAGTGACGCTAACTCCCTCACTGAAGCTTTCTTT. Encoded protein: CASSDANSLTEAFF.

The chain employs TRBV24-1 and TRBJ2-3; 13 bases match TRBD2. Germline CDR1 and CDR2: KGHDR and SFDVKD. The CDR3 loop spans 19 amino acids. V trimming: 3 bases; J trimming: 2 bases; junction bases outside the gene matches: 10. DNA of the CDR3: TGTGCCACCAGTGATCCACGGCCGACTAGCGGGGGGACCACAGATACGCAGTATTTT. This sequence encodes CATSDPRPTSGGTTDTQYF.

This clone was counted a few times. V gene TRBV7-8 combines with J gene TRBJ2-1, with 9 positions matching TRBD2. Germline V gives CDR1 SGHVS, CDR2 FQNEAQ. The J segment lost 0 bases and the V segment lost 1 base, leaving 10 bases of the junction unmatched. CDR3 size: 19 residues. CDR3 coding DNA: TGTGCCAGCAGCTTAGGTAGGAAGCTTAGCGGGGGCTCCTACAATGAGCAGTTCTTC. Translated, it gives CASSLGRKLSGGSYNEQFF.

Remarks on this clone: The sample contains more than one DNA sequence encoding this CDR3. CDR3 in DNA: TGTGCCAGCAGTTTAACCTCGGCCTACGAGCAGTACTTC. It codes for CASSLTSAYEQYF. The chain is built from TRBV27 and TRBJ2-7; D is unclear. The germline V and J ends were trimmed by 2 bases and 2 bases, with 7 bases remaining between them. This CDR3 is 13 amino acids long. Looked up from germline, CDR1 is MNHEY and CDR2 is SMNVEV (reference sequence).

This sequence joins TRBV6-1 and TRBJ1-5; TRBD1 aligns across 7 bases. V was clipped by 2 bases and J by 8 bases; unmatched bases: 0. CDR3 length equals 12 residues. Germline CDR1 is MNHNS and CDR2 is SASEGT. The CDR3 region has the DNA TGTGCCAGCAGTGAAACAGGGGAGCCCCAGCATTTT. This translates into CASSETGEPQHF.